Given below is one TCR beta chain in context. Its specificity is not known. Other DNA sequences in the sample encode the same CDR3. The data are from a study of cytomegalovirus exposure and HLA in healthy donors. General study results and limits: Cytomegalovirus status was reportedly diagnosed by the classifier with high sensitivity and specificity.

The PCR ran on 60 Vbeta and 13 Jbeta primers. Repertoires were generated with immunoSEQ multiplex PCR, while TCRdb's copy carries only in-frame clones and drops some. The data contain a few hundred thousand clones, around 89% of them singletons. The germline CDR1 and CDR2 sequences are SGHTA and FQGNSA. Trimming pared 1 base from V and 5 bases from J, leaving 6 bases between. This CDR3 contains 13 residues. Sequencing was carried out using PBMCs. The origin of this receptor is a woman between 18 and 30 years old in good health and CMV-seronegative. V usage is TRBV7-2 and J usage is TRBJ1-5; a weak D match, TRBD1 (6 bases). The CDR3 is CASSLEGDQPQHF. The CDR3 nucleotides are TGTGCCAGCAGCTTAGAGGGGGATCAGCCCCAGCATTTT.